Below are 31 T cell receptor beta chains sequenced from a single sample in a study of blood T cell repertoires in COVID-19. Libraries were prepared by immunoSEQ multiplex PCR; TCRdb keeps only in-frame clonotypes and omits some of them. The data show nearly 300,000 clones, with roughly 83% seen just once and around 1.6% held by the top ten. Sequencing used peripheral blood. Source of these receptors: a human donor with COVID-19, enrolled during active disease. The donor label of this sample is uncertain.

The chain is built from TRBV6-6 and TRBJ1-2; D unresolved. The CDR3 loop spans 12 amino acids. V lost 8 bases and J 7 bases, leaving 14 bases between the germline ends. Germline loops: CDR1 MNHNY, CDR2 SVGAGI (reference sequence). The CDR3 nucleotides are TGTGCCAGCCTGGAGACTCGCCGTGGCTACACCTTC. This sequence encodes CASLETRRGYTF.

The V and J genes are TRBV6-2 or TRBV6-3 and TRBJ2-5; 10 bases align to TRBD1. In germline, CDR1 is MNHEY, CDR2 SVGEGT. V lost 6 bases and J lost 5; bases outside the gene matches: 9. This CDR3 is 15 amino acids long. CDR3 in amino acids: CASSATGGFMETQYF. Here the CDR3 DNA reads TGTGCCAGCAGCGCGACAGGGGGCTTTATGGAGACCCAGTACTTC.

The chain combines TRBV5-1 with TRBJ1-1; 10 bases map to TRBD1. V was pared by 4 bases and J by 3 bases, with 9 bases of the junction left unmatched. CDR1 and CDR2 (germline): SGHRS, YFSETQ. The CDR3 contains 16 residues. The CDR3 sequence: CASSRRQGAGHTEAFF. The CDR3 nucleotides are TGCGCCAGCAGCCGCCGACAGGGGGCGGGGCACACTGAAGCTTTCTTT.

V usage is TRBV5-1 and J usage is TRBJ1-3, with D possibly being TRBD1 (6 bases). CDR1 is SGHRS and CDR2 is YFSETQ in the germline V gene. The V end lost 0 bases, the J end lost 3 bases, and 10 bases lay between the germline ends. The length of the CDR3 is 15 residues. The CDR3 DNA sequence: TGCGCCAGCAGCTTGGCAGGGGCGCATGGAAACACCATATATTTT. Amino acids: CASSLAGAHGNTIYF.

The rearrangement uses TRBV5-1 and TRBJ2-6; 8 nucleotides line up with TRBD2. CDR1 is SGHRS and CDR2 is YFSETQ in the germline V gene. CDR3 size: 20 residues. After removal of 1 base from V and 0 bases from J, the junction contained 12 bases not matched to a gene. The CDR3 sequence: CASSLTGLGSGSSGANVLTF. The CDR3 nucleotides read TGCGCCAGCAGCTTGACCGGCCTTGGAAGCGGGAGCTCTGGGGCCAACGTCCTGACTTTC.

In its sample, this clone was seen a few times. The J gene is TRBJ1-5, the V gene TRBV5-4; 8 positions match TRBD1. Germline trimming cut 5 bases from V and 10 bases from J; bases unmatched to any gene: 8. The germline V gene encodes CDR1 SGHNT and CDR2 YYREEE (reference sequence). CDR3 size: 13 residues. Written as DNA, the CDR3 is TGTGCCAGCAGATTTGACAGGGGAGGCCCCCAGCATTTT. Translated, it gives CASRFDRGGPQHF.

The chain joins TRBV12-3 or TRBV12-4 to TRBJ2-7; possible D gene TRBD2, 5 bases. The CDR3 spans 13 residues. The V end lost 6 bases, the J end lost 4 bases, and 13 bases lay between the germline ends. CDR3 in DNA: TGTGCCAGCAGCCCGCTAGCTCTGTACGAGCAGTACTTC. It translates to CASSPLALYEQYF.

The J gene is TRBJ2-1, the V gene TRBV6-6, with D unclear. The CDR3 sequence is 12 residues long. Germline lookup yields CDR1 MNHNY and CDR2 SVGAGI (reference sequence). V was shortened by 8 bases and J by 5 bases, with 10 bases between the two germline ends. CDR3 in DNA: TGTGCCAGCCTATACACTAACAATGAGCAGTTCTTC. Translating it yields CASLYTNNEQFF.

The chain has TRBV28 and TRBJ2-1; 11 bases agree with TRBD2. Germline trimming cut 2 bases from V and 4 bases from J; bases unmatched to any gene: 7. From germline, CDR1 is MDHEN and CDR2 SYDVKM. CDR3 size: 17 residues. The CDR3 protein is CASSLEYRTSGYNEQFF. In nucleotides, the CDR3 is TGTGCCAGCAGTTTAGAATACCGGACTAGCGGGTACAATGAGCAGTTCTTC. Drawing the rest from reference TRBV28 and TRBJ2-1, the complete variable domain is DVKVTQSSRYLVKRTGEKVFLECVQDMDHENMFWYRQDPGLGLRLIYFSYDVKMKEKGDIPEGYSVSREKKERFSLILESASTNQTSMYLCASSLEYRTSGYNEQFFGPGTRLTVL.

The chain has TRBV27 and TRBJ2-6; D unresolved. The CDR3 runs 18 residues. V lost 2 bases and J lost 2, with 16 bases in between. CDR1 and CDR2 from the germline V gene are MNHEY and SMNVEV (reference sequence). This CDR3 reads CASSLGFPERPGANVLTF. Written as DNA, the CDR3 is TGTGCCAGCAGTTTAGGTTTCCCCGAGCGCCCTGGGGCCAACGTCCTGACTTTC.

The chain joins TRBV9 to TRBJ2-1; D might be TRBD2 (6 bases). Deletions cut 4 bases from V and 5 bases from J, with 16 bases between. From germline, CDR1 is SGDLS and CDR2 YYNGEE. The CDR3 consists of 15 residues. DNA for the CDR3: TGTGCCAGCAGCCCCCGGGGTAGCGGAGACAATGAGCAGTTCTTC. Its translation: CASSPRGSGDNEQFF.

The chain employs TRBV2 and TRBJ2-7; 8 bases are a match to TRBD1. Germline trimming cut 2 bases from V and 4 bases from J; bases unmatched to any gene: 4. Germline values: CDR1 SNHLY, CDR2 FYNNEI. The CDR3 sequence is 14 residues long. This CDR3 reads CASSELRGQYEQYF. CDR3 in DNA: TGTGCCAGCAGTGAACTCAGGGGGCAGTACGAGCAGTACTTC.

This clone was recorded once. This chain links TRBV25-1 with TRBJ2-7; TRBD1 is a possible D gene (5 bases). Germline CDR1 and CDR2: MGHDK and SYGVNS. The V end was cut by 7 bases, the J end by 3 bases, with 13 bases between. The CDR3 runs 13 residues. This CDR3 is CASTPQGSYEQYF. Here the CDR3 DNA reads TGTGCCAGCACCCCGCAGGGCAGCTACGAGCAGTACTTC.

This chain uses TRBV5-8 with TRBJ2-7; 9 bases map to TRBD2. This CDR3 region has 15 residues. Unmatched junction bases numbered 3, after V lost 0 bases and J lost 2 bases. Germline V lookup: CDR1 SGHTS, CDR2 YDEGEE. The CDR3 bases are TGTGCCAGCAGCTTGGGACTAGCGGTAACCTACGAGCAGTACTTC. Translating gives CASSLGLAVTYEQYF.

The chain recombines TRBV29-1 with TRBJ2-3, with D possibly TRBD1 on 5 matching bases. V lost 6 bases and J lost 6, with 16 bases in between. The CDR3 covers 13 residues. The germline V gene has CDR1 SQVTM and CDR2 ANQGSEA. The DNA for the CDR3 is TGCAGCGTCCAATCGCAGGGTTCCGATACGCAGTATTTT. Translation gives CSVQSQGSDTQYF.

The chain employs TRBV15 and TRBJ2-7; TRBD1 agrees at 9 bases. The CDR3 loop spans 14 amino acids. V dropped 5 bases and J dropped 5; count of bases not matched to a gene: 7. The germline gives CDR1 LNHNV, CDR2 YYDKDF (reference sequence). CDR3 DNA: TGTGCCACCAGCGGTCACAGGGGGCTCAACGAGCAGTACTTC. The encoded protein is CATSGHRGLNEQYF.

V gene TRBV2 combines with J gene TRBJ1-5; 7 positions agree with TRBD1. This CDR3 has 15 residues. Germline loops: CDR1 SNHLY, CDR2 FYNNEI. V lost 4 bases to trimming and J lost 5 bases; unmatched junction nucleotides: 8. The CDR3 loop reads CASSGPGGSYQPQHF. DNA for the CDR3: TGTGCCAGCAGTGGGCCAGGGGGTAGTTATCAGCCCCAGCATTTT.

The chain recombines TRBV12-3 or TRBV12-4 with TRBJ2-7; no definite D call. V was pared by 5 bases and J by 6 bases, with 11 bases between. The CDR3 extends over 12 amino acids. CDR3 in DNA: TGTGCCAGCAGTCTTGCCTCGCGCGAGCAGTACTTC. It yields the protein CASSLASREQYF.

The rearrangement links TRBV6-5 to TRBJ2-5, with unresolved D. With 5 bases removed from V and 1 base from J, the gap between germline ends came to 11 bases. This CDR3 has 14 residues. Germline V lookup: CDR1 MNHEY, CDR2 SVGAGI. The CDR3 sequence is CASSTTLLQETQYF. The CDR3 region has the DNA TGTGCCAGCAGTACTACTCTCCTCCAAGAGACCCAGTACTTC.

CDR3 nucleotides: TGTGCGTCGAGAGGACTAGCGGGAGGATCCTCCTACGAGCAGTACTTC. Protein product: CASRGLAGGSSYEQYF. The chain recombines TRBV6-6 with TRBJ2-7, with 14 bases that match TRBD2. The length of the CDR3 is 16 residues. In germline, CDR1 is MNHNY, CDR2 SVGAGI (reference sequence).

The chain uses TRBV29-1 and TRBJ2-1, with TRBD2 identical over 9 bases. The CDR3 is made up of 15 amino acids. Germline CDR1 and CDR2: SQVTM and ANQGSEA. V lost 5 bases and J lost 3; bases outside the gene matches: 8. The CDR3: CSVSLAGVDYNEQFF. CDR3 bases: TGCAGCGTTAGTTTAGCGGGAGTTGACTACAATGAGCAGTTCTTC.

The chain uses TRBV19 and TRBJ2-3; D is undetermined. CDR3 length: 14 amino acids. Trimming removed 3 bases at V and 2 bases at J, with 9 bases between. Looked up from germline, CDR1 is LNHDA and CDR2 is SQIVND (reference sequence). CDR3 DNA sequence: TGTGCCAGTAGTATGGGCTTTAACACAGATACGCAGTATTTT. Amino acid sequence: CASSMGFNTDTQYF.

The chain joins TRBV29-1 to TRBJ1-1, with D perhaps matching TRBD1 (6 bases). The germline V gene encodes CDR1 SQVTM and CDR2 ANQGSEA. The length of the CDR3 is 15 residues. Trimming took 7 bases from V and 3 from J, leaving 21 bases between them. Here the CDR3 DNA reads TGCAGCGCCCGAGGGGGTGCAGAGAGGGACACTGAAGCTTTCTTT. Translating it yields CSARGGAERDTEAFF. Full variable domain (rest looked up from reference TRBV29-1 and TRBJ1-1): SAVISQKPSRDICQRGTSLTIQCQVDSQVTMMFWYRQQPGQSLTLIATANQGSEATYESGFVIDKFPISRPNLTFSTLTVSNMSPEDSSIYLCSARGGAERDTEAFFGQGTRLTVV.

CDR3: CATSRVRQRFNEKLFF. The CDR3, as DNA: TGTGCCACCAGCAGAGTACGACAGAGGTTTAATGAAAAACTGTTTTTT. This sequence joins TRBV15 and TRBJ1-4; possible D gene TRBD1, 5 bases. Trimming pared 1 base from V and 4 bases from J, leaving 13 bases between. CDR1 LNHNV and CDR2 YYDKDF come from the germline V gene (reference sequence). The length of the CDR3 is 16 residues.

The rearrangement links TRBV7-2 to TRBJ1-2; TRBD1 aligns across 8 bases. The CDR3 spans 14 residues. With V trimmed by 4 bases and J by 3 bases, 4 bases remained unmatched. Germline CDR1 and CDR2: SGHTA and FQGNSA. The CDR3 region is CASSSTGVDYGYTF. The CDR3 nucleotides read TGTGCCAGCAGCTCGACAGGGGTAGACTATGGCTACACCTTC.

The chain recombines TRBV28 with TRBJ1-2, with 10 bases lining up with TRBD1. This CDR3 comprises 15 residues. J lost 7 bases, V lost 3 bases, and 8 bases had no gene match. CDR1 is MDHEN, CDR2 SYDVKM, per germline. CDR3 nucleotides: TGTGCCAGCAGTTTCTCCCCGGGACAGGGGCTTGGCTACACCTTC. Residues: CASSFSPGQGLGYTF.

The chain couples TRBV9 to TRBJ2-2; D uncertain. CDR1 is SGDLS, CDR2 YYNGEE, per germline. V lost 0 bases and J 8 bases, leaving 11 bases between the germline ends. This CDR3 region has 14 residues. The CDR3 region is CASSVAPSQGELFF. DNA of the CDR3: TGTGCCAGCAGCGTAGCCCCCTCCCAGGGGGAGCTGTTTTTT.

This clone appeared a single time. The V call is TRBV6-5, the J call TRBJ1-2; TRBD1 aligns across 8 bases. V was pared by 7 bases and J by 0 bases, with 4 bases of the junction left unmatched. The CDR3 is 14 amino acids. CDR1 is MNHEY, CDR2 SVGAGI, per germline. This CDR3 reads CASTGTGANYGYTF. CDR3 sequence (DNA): TGTGCCAGCACCGGGACAGGCGCTAACTATGGCTACACCTTC.

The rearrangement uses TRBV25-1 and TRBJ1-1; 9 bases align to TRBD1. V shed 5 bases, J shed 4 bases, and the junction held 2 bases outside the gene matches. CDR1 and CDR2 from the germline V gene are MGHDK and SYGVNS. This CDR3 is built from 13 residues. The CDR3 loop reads CASSHRGPTEAFF. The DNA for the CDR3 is TGTGCCAGCAGTCACAGGGGGCCCACTGAAGCTTTCTTT.

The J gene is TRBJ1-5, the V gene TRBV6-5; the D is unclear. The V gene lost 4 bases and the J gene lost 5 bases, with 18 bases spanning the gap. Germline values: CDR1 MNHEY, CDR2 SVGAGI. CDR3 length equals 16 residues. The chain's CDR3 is CASSSPGLFLDQPQHF. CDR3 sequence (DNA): TGTGCCAGCAGTTCACCGGGTCTCTTTTTGGATCAGCCCCAGCATTTT.

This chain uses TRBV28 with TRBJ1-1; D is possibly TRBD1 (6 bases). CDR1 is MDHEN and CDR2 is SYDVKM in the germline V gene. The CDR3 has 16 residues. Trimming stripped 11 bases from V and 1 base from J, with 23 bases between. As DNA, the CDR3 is TGTGCCTCCTACGGGACACCTAGACGGGCGAACACTGAAGCTTTCTTT. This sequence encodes CASYGTPRRANTEAFF.